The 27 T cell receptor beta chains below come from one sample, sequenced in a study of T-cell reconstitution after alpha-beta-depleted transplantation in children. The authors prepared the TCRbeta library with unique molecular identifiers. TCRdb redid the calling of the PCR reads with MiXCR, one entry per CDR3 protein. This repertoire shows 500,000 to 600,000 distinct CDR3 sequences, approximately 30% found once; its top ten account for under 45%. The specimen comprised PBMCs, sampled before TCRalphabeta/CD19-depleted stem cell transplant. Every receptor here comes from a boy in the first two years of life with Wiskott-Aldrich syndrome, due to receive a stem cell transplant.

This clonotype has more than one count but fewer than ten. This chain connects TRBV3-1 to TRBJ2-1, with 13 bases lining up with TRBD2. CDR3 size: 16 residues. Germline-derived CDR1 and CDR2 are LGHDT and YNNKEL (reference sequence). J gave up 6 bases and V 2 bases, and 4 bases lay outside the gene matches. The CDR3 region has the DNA TGTGCCAGCAGCCAACCCGGGACTAGCGGGATCAATGAGCAGTTCTTC. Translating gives CASSQPGTSGINEQFF.

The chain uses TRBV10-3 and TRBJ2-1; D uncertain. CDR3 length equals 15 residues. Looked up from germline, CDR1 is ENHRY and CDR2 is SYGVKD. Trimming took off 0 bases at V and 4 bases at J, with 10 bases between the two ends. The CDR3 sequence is CAISESGDRYNEQFF. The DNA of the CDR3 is TGTGCCATCAGTGAGTCAGGAGATAGGTACAATGAGCAGTTCTTC.

The DNA of the CDR3 is TGTGCCATCAGTGACAGGGGGCGCGGGAGCTCCTACAATGAGCAGTTCTTC. It translates to CAISDRGRGSSYNEQFF. The chain has TRBV10-3 and TRBJ2-1, with D tentatively TRBD1 (8 bases). The CDR3 consists of 17 residues. CDR1 and CDR2 from the germline V gene are ENHRY and SYGVKD. V lost 3 bases to trimming and J lost 0 bases, with 15 bases between them.

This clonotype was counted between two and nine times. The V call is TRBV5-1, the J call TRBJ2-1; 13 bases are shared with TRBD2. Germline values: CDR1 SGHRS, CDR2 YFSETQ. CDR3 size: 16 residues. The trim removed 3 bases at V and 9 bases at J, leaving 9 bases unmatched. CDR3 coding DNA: TGCGCCAGCAGCTCGGGGACTAGCGGGACCCACACTGAGCAGTTCTTC. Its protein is CASSSGTSGTHTEQFF. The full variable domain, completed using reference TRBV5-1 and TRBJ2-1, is KAGVTQTPRYLIKTRGQQVTLSCSPISGHRSVSWYQQTPGQGLQFLFEYFSETQRNKGNFPGRFSGRQFSNSRSEMNVSTLELGDSALYLCASSSGTSGTHTEQFFGPGTRLTVL.

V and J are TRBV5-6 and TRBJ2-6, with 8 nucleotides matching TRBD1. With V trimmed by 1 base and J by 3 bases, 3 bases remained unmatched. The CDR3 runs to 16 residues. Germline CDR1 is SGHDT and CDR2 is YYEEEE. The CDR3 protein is CASSLTTGVGANVLTF. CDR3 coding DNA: TGTGCCAGCAGCTTGACGACAGGGGTTGGGGCCAACGTCCTGACTTTC.

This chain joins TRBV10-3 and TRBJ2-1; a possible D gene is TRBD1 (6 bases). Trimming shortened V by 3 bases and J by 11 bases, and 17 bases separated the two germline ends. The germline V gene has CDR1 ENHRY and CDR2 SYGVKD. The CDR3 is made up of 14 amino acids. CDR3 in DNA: TGTGCCATCAGTGACCAGGGGAAGGCTGAGAAGCAGTTCTTC. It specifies CAISDQGKAEKQFF.

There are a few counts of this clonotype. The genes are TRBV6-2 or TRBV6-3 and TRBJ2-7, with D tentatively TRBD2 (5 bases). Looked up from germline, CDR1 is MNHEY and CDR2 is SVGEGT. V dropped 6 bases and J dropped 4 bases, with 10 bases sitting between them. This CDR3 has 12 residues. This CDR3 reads CASSITGYEQYF. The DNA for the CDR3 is TGTGCCAGCAGCATAACGGGGTACGAGCAGTACTTC.

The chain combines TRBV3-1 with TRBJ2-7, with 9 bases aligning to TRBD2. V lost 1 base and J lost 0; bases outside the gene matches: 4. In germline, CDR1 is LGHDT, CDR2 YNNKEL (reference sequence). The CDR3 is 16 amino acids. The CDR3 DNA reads TGTGCCAGCAGCCAAGTTGGACTAGCGCGCTCCTACGAGCAGTACTTC. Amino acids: CASSQVGLARSYEQYF.

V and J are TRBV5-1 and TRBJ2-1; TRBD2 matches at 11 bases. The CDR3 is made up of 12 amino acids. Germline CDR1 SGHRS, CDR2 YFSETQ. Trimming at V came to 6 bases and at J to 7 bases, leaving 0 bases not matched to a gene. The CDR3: CASTSGRNEQFF. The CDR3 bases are TGCGCCAGCACTAGCGGGAGGAATGAGCAGTTCTTC. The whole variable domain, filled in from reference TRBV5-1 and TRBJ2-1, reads KAGVTQTPRYLIKTRGQQVTLSCSPISGHRSVSWYQQTPGQGLQFLFEYFSETQRNKGNFPGRFSGRQFSNSRSEMNVSTLELGDSALYLCASTSGRNEQFFGPGTRLTVL.

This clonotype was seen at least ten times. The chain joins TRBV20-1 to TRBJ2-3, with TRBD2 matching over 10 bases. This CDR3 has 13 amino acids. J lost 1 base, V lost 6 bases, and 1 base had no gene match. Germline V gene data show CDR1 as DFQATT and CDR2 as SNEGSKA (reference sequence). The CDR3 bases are TGCAGTGCCCTAGCGGGGGGCACAGATACGCAGTATTTT. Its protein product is CSALAGGTDTQYF.

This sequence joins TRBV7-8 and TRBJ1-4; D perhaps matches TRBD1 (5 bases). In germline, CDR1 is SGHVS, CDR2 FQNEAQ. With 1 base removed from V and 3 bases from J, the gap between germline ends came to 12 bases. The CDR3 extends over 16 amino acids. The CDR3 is CASSLGDGAANEKLFF. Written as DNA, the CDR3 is TGTGCCAGCAGCTTAGGGGACGGCGCGGCTAATGAAAAACTGTTTTTT.

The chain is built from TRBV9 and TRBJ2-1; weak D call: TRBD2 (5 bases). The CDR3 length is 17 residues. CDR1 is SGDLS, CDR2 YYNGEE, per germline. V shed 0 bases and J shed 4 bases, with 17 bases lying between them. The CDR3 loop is CASSVGAASRIYNEQFF. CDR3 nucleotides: TGTGCCAGCAGCGTAGGGGCCGCTAGCAGGATATACAATGAGCAGTTCTTC. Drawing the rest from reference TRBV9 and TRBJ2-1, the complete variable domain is DSGVTQTPKHLITATGQRVTLRCSPRSGDLSVYWYQQSLDQGLQFLIQYYNGEERAKGNILERFSAQQFPDLHSELNLSSLELGDSALYFCASSVGAASRIYNEQFFGPGTRLTVL.

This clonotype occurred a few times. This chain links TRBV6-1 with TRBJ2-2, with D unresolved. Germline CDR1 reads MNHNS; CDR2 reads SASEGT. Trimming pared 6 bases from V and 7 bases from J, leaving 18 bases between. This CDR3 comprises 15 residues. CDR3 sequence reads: CASSPSEGPRGELFF. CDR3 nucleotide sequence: TGTGCCAGCAGCCCGTCTGAAGGCCCCCGCGGGGAGCTGTTTTTT.

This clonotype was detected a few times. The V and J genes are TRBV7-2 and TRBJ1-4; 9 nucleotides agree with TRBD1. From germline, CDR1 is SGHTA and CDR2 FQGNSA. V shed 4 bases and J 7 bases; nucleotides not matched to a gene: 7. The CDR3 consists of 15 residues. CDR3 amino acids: CASSSTGGPFEKLFF. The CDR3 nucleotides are TGTGCCAGCAGCTCAACAGGGGGCCCATTTGAAAAACTGTTTTTT.

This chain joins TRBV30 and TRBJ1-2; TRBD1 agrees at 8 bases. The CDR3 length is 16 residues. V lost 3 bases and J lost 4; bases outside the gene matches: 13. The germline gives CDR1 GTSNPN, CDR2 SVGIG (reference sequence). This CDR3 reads CAWRYRGQGGGYGYTF. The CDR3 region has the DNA TGTGCCTGGAGGTATCGCGGACAGGGTGGAGGCTATGGCTACACCTTC.

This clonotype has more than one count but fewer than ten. The CDR3, as DNA: TGTGCCAGCAGTTGGGGACGGGGATGGTTGCCCTACGAGCAGTACTTC. Translated: CASSWGRGWLPYEQYF. This chain uses TRBV27 with TRBJ2-7; D possibly uses TRBD1 or TRBD2 (5 bases each). Germline-derived CDR1 and CDR2 are MNHEY and SMNVEV (reference sequence). This CDR3 is built from 16 residues. Trimming stripped 4 bases from V and 2 bases from J, with 18 bases between.

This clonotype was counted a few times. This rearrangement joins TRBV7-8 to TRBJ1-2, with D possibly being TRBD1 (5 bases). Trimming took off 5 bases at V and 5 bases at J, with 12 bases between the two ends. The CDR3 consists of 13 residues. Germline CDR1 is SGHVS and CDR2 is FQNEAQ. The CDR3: CASSPGPEYGYTF. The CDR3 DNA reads TGTGCCAGCAGCCCGGGACCGGAATATGGCTACACCTTC.

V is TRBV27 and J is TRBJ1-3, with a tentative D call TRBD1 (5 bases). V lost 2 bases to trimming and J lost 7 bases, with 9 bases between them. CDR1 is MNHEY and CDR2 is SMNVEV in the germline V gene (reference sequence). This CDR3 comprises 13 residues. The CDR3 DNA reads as TGTGCCAGCAGTTTAACGGAGGGGAACACCATATATTTT. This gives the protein CASSLTEGNTIYF.

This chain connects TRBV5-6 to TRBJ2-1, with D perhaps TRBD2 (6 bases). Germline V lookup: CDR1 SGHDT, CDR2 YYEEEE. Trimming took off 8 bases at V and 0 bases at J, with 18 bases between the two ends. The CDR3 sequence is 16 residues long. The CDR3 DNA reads TGTGCCAGTATTACGAACTGGGGGGTCTCCTACAATGAGCAGTTCTTC. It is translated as CASITNWGVSYNEQFF.

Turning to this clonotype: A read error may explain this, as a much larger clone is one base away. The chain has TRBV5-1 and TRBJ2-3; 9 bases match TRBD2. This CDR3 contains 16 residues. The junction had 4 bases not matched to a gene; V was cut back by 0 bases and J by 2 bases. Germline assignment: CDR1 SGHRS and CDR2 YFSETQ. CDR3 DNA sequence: TGCGCCAGCAGCTTGGGAATAGCGGGAGACACAGATACGCAGTATTTT. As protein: CASSLGIAGDTDTQYF.

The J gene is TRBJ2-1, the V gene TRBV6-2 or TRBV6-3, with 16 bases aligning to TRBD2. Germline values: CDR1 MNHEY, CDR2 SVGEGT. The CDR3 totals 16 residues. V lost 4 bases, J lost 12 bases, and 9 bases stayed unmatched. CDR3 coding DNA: TGTGCCAGCAGTTCCGGGACTAGCGGGAGGGCCGTACGGCAGTTCTTC. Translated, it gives CASSSGTSGRAVRQFF.

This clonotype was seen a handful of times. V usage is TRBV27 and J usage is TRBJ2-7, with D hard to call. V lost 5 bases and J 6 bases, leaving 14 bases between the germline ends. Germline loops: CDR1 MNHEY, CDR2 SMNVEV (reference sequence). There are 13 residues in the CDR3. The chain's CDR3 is CASSQNRWGEQYF. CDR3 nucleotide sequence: TGTGCCAGCAGTCAAAACCGTTGGGGCGAGCAGTACTTC.

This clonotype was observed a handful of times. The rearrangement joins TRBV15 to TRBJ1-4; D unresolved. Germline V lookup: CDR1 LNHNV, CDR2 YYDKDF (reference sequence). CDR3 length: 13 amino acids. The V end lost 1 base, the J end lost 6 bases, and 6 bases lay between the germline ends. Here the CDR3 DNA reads TGTGCCACCAGCAGAGGTGGGGATGAAAAACTGTTTTTT. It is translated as CATSRGGDEKLFF.

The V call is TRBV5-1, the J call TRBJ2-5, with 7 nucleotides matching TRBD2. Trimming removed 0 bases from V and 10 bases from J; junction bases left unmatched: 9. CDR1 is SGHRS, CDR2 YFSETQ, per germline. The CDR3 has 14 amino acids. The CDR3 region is CASSLEGLVRNQYF. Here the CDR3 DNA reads TGCGCCAGCAGCTTGGAAGGACTAGTCCGGAACCAGTACTTC.

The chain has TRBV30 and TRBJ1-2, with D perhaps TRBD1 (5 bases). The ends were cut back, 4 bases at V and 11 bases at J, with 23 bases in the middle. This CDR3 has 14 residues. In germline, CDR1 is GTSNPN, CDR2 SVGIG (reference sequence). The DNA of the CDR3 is TGTGCCTGGATTCTGGGGCAGGCCTCAAGGAAGTACACCTTC. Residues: CAWILGQASRKYTF.

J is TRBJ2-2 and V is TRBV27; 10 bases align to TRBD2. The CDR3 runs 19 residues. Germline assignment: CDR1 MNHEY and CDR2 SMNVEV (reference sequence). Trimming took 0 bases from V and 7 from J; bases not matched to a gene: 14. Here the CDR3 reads CASSLSMSGRALTGGELFF. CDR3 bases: TGTGCCAGCAGTTTATCGATGAGCGGGAGGGCCCTCACGGGCGGGGAGCTGTTTTTT.

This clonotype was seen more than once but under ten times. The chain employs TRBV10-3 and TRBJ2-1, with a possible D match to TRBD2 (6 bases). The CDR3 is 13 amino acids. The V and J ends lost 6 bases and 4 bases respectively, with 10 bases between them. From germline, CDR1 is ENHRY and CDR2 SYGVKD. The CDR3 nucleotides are TGTGCCATCAGCGGGAGCCGGTACAATGAGCAGTTCTTC. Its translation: CAISGSRYNEQFF.